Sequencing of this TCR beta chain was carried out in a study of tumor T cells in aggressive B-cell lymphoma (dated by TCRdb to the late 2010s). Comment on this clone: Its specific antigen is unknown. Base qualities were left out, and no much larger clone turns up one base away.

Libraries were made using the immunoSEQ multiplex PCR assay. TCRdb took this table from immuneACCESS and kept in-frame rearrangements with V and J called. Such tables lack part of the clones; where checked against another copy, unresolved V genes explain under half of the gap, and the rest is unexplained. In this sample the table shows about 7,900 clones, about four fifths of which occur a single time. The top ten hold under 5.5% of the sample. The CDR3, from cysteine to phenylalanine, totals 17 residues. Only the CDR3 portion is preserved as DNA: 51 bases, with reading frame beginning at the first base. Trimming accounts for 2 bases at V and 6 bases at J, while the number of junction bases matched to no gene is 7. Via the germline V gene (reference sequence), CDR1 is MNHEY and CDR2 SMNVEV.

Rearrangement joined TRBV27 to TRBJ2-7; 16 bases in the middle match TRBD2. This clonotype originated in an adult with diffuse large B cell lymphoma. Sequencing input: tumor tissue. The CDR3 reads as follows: CASSLPGTSGRECEQYF. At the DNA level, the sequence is TGTGCCAGCAGTTTACCCGGGACTAGCGGGAGGGAATGCGAGCAGTACTTC.